A selection of T cell receptor beta chains follows, all from one sample in a study of blood T cell repertoires in COVID-19. Only in-frame clones appear in the TCRdb table, and some are missing; sequencing was by immunoSEQ multiplex PCR. The sample has about 210,000 clones; about 85% are singletons. Sequencing was done on a sample of peripheral blood. The receptors were sampled from a man between 60 and 75 years old with COVID-19, enrolled during active disease. The conserved cysteine and the conserved F or W are not part of the CDR3 here.

v_call: TRBV11-2
j_call: TRBJ2-7
cdr3_aa: ASSRTGSTSYEQY

v_call: TRBV28
j_call: TRBJ1-2
cdr3_aa: ASSKSTGYGYT

v_call: TRBV18
j_call: TRBJ1-1
cdr3_aa: ASSPLITGGTEAF

v_call: TRBV28
j_call: TRBJ1-2
cdr3_aa: ASSPSYGYT

v_call: TRBV9
j_call: TRBJ2-3
cdr3_aa: ASSVDLAGSTDTQY

v_call: TRBV12-3/TRBV12-4
j_call: TRBJ2-5
cdr3_aa: ASSLDSRETQY

v_call: TRBV6-5
j_call: TRBJ1-2
cdr3_aa: ASTIHREGYT

v_call: TRBV28
j_call: TRBJ2-3
cdr3_aa: ASSLGGSGWETQY

v_call: TRBV7-2
j_call: TRBJ2-3
cdr3_aa: ASSLRRARLDTQY

v_call: TRBV5-4
j_call: TRBJ1-1
cdr3_aa: ASSLIDRATEAF

v_call: TRBV30
j_call: TRBJ1-2
cdr3_aa: AWSVLLNTNYGYT

v_call: TRBV6-4
j_call: TRBJ1-5
cdr3_aa: ASSDFTGPSTHQPQH

v_call: TRBV6-2/TRBV6-3
j_call: TRBJ2-5
cdr3_aa: ASSYGGSGETQY

v_call: TRBV4-2
j_call: TRBJ1-1
cdr3_aa: ASSQIIQGAPRAF

v_call: TRBV6-2/TRBV6-3
j_call: TRBJ1-5
cdr3_aa: ASSNRGRGNQPQH

v_call: TRBV7-8
j_call: TRBJ1-3
cdr3_aa: ASISGTGNTIY

v_call: TRBV29-1
j_call: TRBJ2-1
cdr3_aa: SVVPGGYNEQF

v_call: TRBV30
j_call: TRBJ2-7
cdr3_aa: AWSVRGLAGLEQY

v_call: TRBV9
j_call: TRBJ1-3
cdr3_aa: ASSVGVDSSSGNTIY

v_call: TRBV4-2
j_call: TRBJ1-6
cdr3_aa: ASSRRTGQVSPLH

v_call: TRBV10-2
j_call: TRBJ2-5
cdr3_aa: ASASGHLETQY

v_call: TRBV10-3
j_call: TRBJ2-1
cdr3_aa: AISAGTGDPINEQF

v_call: TRBV10-3
j_call: TRBJ2-3
cdr3_aa: AISPTGGASADTQY

v_call: TRBV5-1
j_call: TRBJ1-1
cdr3_aa: ASSLTGNEQTEAF

v_call: TRBV6-5
j_call: TRBJ1-3
cdr3_aa: ASSYPDRSLGNTIY

v_call: TRBV5-6
j_call: TRBJ2-5
cdr3_aa: ASSLGGSGIQETQY

v_call: TRBV19
j_call: TRBJ1-4
cdr3_aa: ASSPQTGAQEKLF